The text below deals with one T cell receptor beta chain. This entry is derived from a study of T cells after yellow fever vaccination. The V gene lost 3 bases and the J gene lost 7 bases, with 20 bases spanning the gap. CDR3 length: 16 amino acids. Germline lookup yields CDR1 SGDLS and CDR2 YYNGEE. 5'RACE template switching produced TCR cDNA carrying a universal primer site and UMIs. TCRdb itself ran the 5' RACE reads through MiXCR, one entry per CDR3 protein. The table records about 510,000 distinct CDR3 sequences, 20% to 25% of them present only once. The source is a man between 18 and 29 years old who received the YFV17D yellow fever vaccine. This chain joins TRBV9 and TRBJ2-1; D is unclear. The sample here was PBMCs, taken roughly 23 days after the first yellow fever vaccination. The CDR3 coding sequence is TGTGCCAGCAGCGCAAGGCAGAGTTTCTCCTGGAATGAGCAGTTCTTC. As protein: CASSARQSFSWNEQFF.